The 3 T cell receptor beta chains given below trace back to one sample, sequenced in a study of blood T cell repertoires in COVID-19. Produced via immunoSEQ multiplex PCR; TCRdb's table is partial and in-frame only. The table shows tens of thousands of clones, with 75% to 85% occurring only once. Input material: peripheral blood. Source of these receptors: an older woman with acute or convalescent COVID-19.

The chain links TRBV11-2 to TRBJ2-1; tentatively, D is TRBD1 (8 bases). The V end lost 4 bases, the J end lost 4 bases, and 20 bases lay between the germline ends. Germline V gene lookup returns CDR1 SGHAT and CDR2 FQNNGV. CDR3 length: 17 residues. The chain's CDR3 is CASSWAGNRGGYNEQFF. Written as DNA, the CDR3 is TGTGCCAGCAGCTGGGCCGGTAACAGGGGGGGGTACAATGAGCAGTTCTTC.

The CDR3: CASSILAGGKNEQFF. DNA of the CDR3: TGTGCCAGTAGTATTCTAGCGGGAGGTAAGAATGAGCAGTTCTTC. This chain uses TRBV19 with TRBJ2-1, with TRBD2 matching over 11 bases. The CDR3 is 15 residues long. Germline CDR1 and CDR2: LNHDA and SQIVND (reference sequence). J was trimmed by 7 bases and V by 3 bases; bases with no gene match: 5.

V and J are TRBV29-1 and TRBJ2-7; 9 bases line up with TRBD1. Looked up from germline, CDR1 is SQVTM and CDR2 is ANQGSEA. The CDR3 has 13 amino acids. Trimming took 7 bases from V and 2 from J; bases not matched to a gene: 6. For the CDR3, the DNA is TGCAGCGCGGGGACAGGGCTTACCTACGAGCAGTACTTC. It encodes CSAGTGLTYEQYF.